There are many counts of the clone carrying this T cell receptor (beta chain). In TCRdb, the 5' RACE reads were re-called with MiXCR into one record per CDR3 protein. The sample holds about 36,000 distinct CDR3 sequences, less than 5.5% seen once. These data are taken from a study of spatial heterogeneity in lung cancer. The time point is: sample taken at primary tumor resection. Tumor, nontumor lung or frozen PBMC supplied whole RNA, sequenced without sorting. V gave up 4 bases and J gave up 8 bases, with 16 bases separating them. Germline lookup yields CDR1 SGHRS and CDR2 YFSETQ. The CDR3 extends over 14 amino acids.

The TCR comes from a female donor with early-stage non-small cell lung cancer. J is TRBJ2-4 and V is TRBV5-1; D tentatively fits TRBD1 or TRBD2 (5 bases each). The sample was PBMCs, taken at surgery. In DNA form, the CDR3 reads TGCGCCAGCAGCCAGGGAGTACACGCGGACATTCAGTACTTC. It codes for CASSQGVHADIQYF.